Presented here are 11 T cell receptor beta chains from one specimen sequenced in a study of control samples from healthy donors and cancer patients. Profiling relied on immunoSEQ multiplex PCR, and the TCRdb table lists in-frame clones only, not all of them. The top ten hold 4.5% to 6% of the sample, which has around 160,000 clones, 90% to 95% seen once. Source material: blood. The receptors derive from a man between 18 and 29 years old in good health.

The genes are TRBV19 and TRBJ1-5; 7 positions agree with TRBD1. The CDR3 runs 14 residues. In germline, CDR1 is LNHDA, CDR2 SQIVND (reference sequence). The junction had 5 bases not matched to a gene; V was cut back by 6 bases and J by 3 bases. This CDR3 is CASRGTGDNQPQHF. The CDR3 DNA reads as TGTGCCAGTAGAGGAACAGGGGACAATCAGCCCCAGCATTTT.

The chain is built from TRBV5-1 and TRBJ1-1; D might be TRBD1 (5 bases). The CDR3 contains 15 residues. The V end lost 1 base, the J end lost 2 bases, and 12 bases lay between the germline ends. CDR1 and CDR2 from the germline V gene are SGHRS and YFSETQ. The CDR3 DNA reads TGCGCCAGCAGCTTGATAACGGGGGGAAACACTGAAGCTTTCTTT. It yields the protein CASSLITGGNTEAFF.

In regard to this clone: This sample also contains other DNA sequences that code for the same CDR3. The chain carries TRBV6-5 and TRBJ1-3; D is undetermined. The CDR3 totals 14 residues. The V gene lost 2 bases and the J gene lost 0 bases, with 5 bases spanning the gap. From germline, CDR1 is MNHEY and CDR2 SVGAGI. CDR3: CASSYGDSGNTIYF. The CDR3 nucleotides read TGTGCCAGCAGTTACGGGGACTCTGGAAACACCATATATTTT.

The rearrangement links TRBV15 to TRBJ2-1; 8 bases line up with TRBD2. V gave up 7 bases and J gave up 4 bases; unmatched junction bases: 6. Germline values: CDR1 LNHNV, CDR2 YYDKDF (reference sequence). The CDR3 is 14 amino acids. The chain's CDR3 is CATIDGGDYNEQFF. Written as DNA, the CDR3 is TGTGCCACCATCGACGGGGGGGATTACAATGAGCAGTTCTTC.

This clone turned up a few times. CDR3 nucleotides: TGTGCCAGCAGCTTAGCCATGGGCAGGGCCTATGGCTACACCTTC. It translates to CASSLAMGRAYGYTF. This chain joins TRBV7-9 and TRBJ1-2; the D gene is possibly TRBD1 (5 bases). Trimming shortened V by 0 bases and J by 4 bases, and 12 bases separated the two germline ends. This CDR3 comprises 15 residues. In germline, CDR1 is SEHNR, CDR2 FQNEAQ (reference sequence).

The gene calls are TRBV6-1 and TRBJ1-1, with 10 bases aligning to TRBD1. The length of the CDR3 is 15 residues. The junction had 9 bases not matched to a gene; V was cut back by 1 base and J by 10 bases. Germline values: CDR1 MNHNS, CDR2 SASEGT. The CDR3 DNA reads TGTGCCAGCAGTGAAGGGACAGGGGGTGCCCCGGTAGCTTTCTTT. Amino acid sequence: CASSEGTGGAPVAFF.

This clone was counted a few times. The CDR3 protein is CASGLVRRTTYEQYF. CDR3 nucleotides: TGTGCTAGTGGTTTGGTACGACGGACTACCTACGAGCAGTACTTC. The chain is built from TRBV12-5 and TRBJ2-7; possible D gene TRBD2, 6 bases. CDR1 LGHNT and CDR2 FRNRAP come from the germline V gene. Trimming cost V 0 bases and J 2 bases, with 11 bases left between them. The CDR3 contains 15 residues.

The chain uses TRBV6-5 and TRBJ1-1; perhaps TRBD1 as D (6 bases). Per the germline V gene, CDR1 is MNHEY and CDR2 is SVGAGI. The CDR3 length is 15 residues. Trimming shortened V by 1 base and J by 1 base, and 10 bases separated the two germline ends. CDR3 nucleotide sequence: TGTGCCAGCAGTTACTTCTCGGGGGCGAACACTGAAGCTTTCTTT. It yields the protein CASSYFSGANTEAFF.

This rearrangement joins TRBV3-1 (or the pseudogene TRBV3-2) to TRBJ2-3; TRBD2 is a possible D gene (7 bases). Germline V lookup: CDR1 LGHDT, CDR2 YNNKEL (reference sequence). V lost 4 bases, J lost 6 bases, and 20 bases lay in between. The CDR3 runs 16 residues. This CDR3 is CASSPTPTGGPDTQYF. The CDR3, as DNA: TGTGCCAGCAGCCCTACCCCTACGGGGGGCCCGGATACGCAGTATTTT.

V and J are TRBV5-1 and TRBJ1-4, with D unclear. Trimming cost V 0 bases and J 3 bases, with 9 bases left between them. CDR1 SGHRS and CDR2 YFSETQ come from the germline V gene. This CDR3 spans 15 amino acids. The CDR3 spells CASSLAGNSNEKLFF. CDR3 nucleotides: TGCGCCAGCAGCTTGGCGGGGAACTCTAATGAAAAACTGTTTTTT.

The chain has TRBV2 and TRBJ1-4; D is uncertain. The CDR3 runs to 14 residues. Germline-derived CDR1 and CDR2 are SNHLY and FYNNEI. Trimming stripped 1 base from V and 8 bases from J, with 11 bases between. DNA for the CDR3: TGTGCCAGCAGTGAAGGGTTTCGCCAAGAAAAACTGTTTTTT. This encodes CASSEGFRQEKLFF.